Shown below are 22 T cell receptor beta chains from a single sample sequenced in a study of T cell clonality in common variable immunodeficiency. Study-wide findings and caveats: In common variable immunodeficiency, TCR beta chains reportedly carried fewer deletions and N-nucleotide insertions.

Their recognized antigens are unknown. This table comes from immunoSEQ multiplex PCR, and its TCRdb copy is limited to in-frame clones, with some not included. Found here are 11,000 to 15,000 clones, no singletons; the ten largest cover 9%. The sequenced sample consisted of peripheral blood mononuclear cells. The receptors stem from a human donor with common variable immunodeficiency.

About this clone itself: Sequencing ends 3 residues short of the CDR3 end; the germline J gene provides the rest. J is TRBJ2-1 and V is TRBV7-3; TRBD2 matches at 8 bases. Germline CDR1 SGHTA, CDR2 FQGTGA. V trimming: 5 bases; J trimming: 7 bases; junction bases outside the gene matches: 7. This CDR3 has 14 residues. CDR3 in amino acids: CASSKSGGRNEQFF. CDR3 bases read: TGTGCCAGCAGCAAAAGCGGGGGAAGGAATGAG. The full variable domain, rest sourced from reference TRBV7-3 and TRBJ2-1, is GAGVSQTPSNKVTEKGKYVELRCDPISGHTALYWYRQSLGQGPEFLIYFQGTGAADDSGLPNDRFFAVRPEGSVSTLKIQRTERGDSAVYLCASSKSGGRNEQFFGPGTRLTVL.

As to this clone: The CDR3 is cut off 3 residues early in the read; its end comes from the germline J gene. V usage is TRBV19 and J usage is TRBJ2-1; TRBD1 agrees at 9 bases. The CDR3 is made up of 15 amino acids. Germline CDR1 is LNHDA and CDR2 is SQIVND (reference sequence). Germline trimming cut 3 bases from V and 6 bases from J; bases unmatched to any gene: 6. The CDR3 reads CASSIFGQGTNEQFF. CDR3 DNA (partial): TGTGCCAGTAGTATCTTTGGACAGGGGACCAATGAG.

This clone was counted only a few times. The read finishes 3 residues shy of the CDR3 end, and the germline J gene is used to complete it. This chain links TRBV18 with TRBJ2-3; tentative D call: TRBD2 (6 bases). CDR3 size: 16 residues. Between the trimmed V and J ends, which lost 5 bases and 2 bases, there was a span of 17 bases. The germline V gene encodes CDR1 KGHSH and CDR2 LQKENI. The CDR3 loop reads CASSTFIGGDTDTQYF. The covered CDR3 bases are TGTGCCAGCTCAACTTTTATTGGCGGGGACACAGATACG.

This clone is classed as medium-sized. Sequencing ends 3 residues short of the CDR3 end; the germline J gene provides the rest. V is TRBV7-8 and J is TRBJ1-2, with D perhaps matching TRBD1 (5 bases). Germline values: CDR1 SGHVS, CDR2 FQNEAQ. The CDR3 is 14 amino acids. Between the trimmed V and J ends, which lost 0 bases and 7 bases, there was a span of 12 bases. Incomplete CDR3 DNA: TGTGCCAGCAGCTTAGCGCGGGGGATAAGTGGC. As protein: CASSLARGISG. The full CDR3 reads CASSLARGISGYTF.

The sample holds a few counts of this clone. The read finishes 3 residues shy of the CDR3 end, and the germline J gene is used to complete it. The chain couples TRBV6-1 to TRBJ2-5; TRBD2 matches at 8 bases. The CDR3 has 15 amino acids. J gave up 4 bases and V 3 bases, and 7 bases lay outside the gene matches. Germline CDR1 is MNHNS and CDR2 is SASEGT. Partial CDR3 DNA: TGTGCCAGCAGTGATTATAGCGGGGTACGAGAGACC. Its protein product is CASSDYSGVRET. The whole CDR3 is CASSDYSGVRETQYF.

As concerns this clone: The CDR3 end lies 3 residues beyond the end of the read and is filled in from the germline J gene. V gene TRBV7-2 combines with J gene TRBJ2-7; D unresolved. The V gene lost 1 base and the J gene lost 5 bases, with 3 bases spanning the gap. Germline assignment: CDR1 SGHTA and CDR2 FQGNSA. The CDR3 totals 11 residues. CDR3 DNA (partial): TGTGCCAGCAGCTTAGTAGACGAG. Its translation is CASSLVDE. The whole CDR3 region reads CASSLVDEQYF.

Points on this clone: The read comes to an end 3 residues before the CDR3 does, leaving the germline J gene to fill in the end. J is TRBJ1-1 and V is TRBV19; unclear D gene. Germline CDR1 is LNHDA and CDR2 is SQIVND (reference sequence). Between the trimmed V and J ends, which lost 11 bases and 0 bases, there was a span of 13 bases. The CDR3 consists of 13 residues. Incomplete CDR3 DNA: TGTGCCGGCTCCCCCACAGTGAACACTGAA. It is translated as CAGSPTVNTE. The CDR3 reads in full as CAGSPTVNTEAFF. Combining the CDR3 with reference TRBV19 and TRBJ1-1 gives the whole variable domain DGGITQSPKYLFRKEGQNVTLSCEQNLNHDAMYWYRQDPGQGLRLIYYSQIVNDFQKGDIAEGYSVSREKKESFPLTVTSAQKNPTAFYLCAGSPTVNTEAFFGQGTRLTVV.

About this clone itself: Coverage ceases 3 residues before the CDR3 finishes, and the germline J gene fills in the end. The chain carries TRBV18 and TRBJ1-2, with 8 bases lining up with TRBD1. From germline, CDR1 is KGHSH and CDR2 LQKENI. This CDR3 has 15 amino acids. The covered CDR3 bases are TGTGCCAGCTCACCACGTGACAGGGGTCAATTGGGC. Translated, it gives CASSPRDRGQLG. The complete CDR3 sequence is CASSPRDRGQLGYTF. Together with reference TRBV18 and TRBJ1-2, the CDR3 gives the full variable domain: NAGVMQNPRHLVRRRGQEARLRCSPMKGHSHVYWYRQLPEEGLKFMVYLQKENIIDESGMPKERFSAEFPKEGPSILRIQQVVRGDSAAYFCASSPRDRGQLGYTFGSGTRLTVV.

Comment on this clone: Read data end 3 residues before the CDR3 end; the end is taken from the germline J gene. This rearrangement joins TRBV2 to TRBJ2-5; no clear D. Germline CDR1 reads SNHLY; CDR2 reads FYNNEI. Trimming removed 0 bases from V and 1 base from J, with 6 bases in between. The CDR3 is made up of 14 amino acids. The CDR3 spells CASSEARLQETQYF. Partial CDR3 DNA: TGTGCCAGCAGTGAAGCGCGACTCCAAGAGACC.

This clone was detected only a few times. The read ends 3 residues early relative to the CDR3; the germline J gene fills the gap. This chain connects TRBV18 to TRBJ2-1, with 8 nucleotides matching TRBD1. Germline V CDR1 and CDR2: KGHSH, LQKENI. V was clipped by 3 bases and J by 7 bases; unmatched bases: 5. This CDR3 is built from 14 residues. The chain's CDR3 is CASSPRRQGNEQFF. The CDR3 bases that were read are TGTGCCAGCTCACCTCGCCGACAGGGGAATGAG. The whole variable domain, remainder taken from reference TRBV18 and TRBJ2-1, is NAGVMQNPRHLVRRRGQEARLRCSPMKGHSHVYWYRQLPEEGLKFMVYLQKENIIDESGMPKERFSAEFPKEGPSILRIQQVVRGDSAAYFCASSPRRQGNEQFFGPGTRLTVL.

Details on this clone: The read falls 3 residues short of the CDR3 end, and the missing part is taken from the germline J gene. This chain joins TRBV18 and TRBJ2-5; 7 nucleotides agree with TRBD1. This CDR3 has 16 residues. The germline gives CDR1 KGHSH, CDR2 LQKENI. V gave up 6 bases and J gave up 2 bases; unmatched junction bases: 12. Partial CDR3 DNA: TGTGCCAGCTCCCAGGGGGAGCACTGCGCTCAAGAGACC. Amino acids: CASSQGEHCAQET. The full CDR3 protein is CASSQGEHCAQETQYF. The whole variable domain, filled in from reference TRBV18 and TRBJ2-5, reads NAGVMQNPRHLVRRRGQEARLRCSPMKGHSHVYWYRQLPEEGLKFMVYLQKENIIDESGMPKERFSAEFPKEGPSILRIQQVVRGDSAAYFCASSQGEHCAQETQYFGPGTRLLVL.

This clone was found a few times. The read ends 3 residues early relative to the CDR3; the germline J gene fills the gap. V usage is TRBV18 and J usage is TRBJ1-2; 8 bases fit TRBD1. Unmatched junction bases numbered 6, after V lost 3 bases and J lost 3 bases. The CDR3 contains 15 residues. Germline V lookup: CDR1 KGHSH, CDR2 LQKENI. CDR3 amino acids: CASSPGGTGDYGYTF. The DNA read from the CDR3 is TGTGCCAGCTCACCGGGGGGGACAGGAGACTATGGC.

Sample share makes this clone medium-sized. The CDR3 extends 3 residues past the end of the read, so its final part is completed from the germline J gene. The gene calls are TRBV19 and TRBJ1-1, with a possible D match to TRBD1 (5 bases). Germline V lookup: CDR1 LNHDA, CDR2 SQIVND (reference sequence). The ends were cut back, 3 bases at V and 2 bases at J, with 10 bases in the middle. This CDR3 spans 14 amino acids. Incomplete CDR3 DNA: TGTGCCAGTAGTATTCGGGGGACCAACACTGAA. Translated: CASSIRGTNTE. The entire CDR3 protein is CASSIRGTNTEAFF.

Note on this clone: The sequence runs out 3 residues before the end of the CDR3; the remainder is reconstructed from the germline J gene. This chain connects TRBV18 to TRBJ1-2, with 12 bases fitting TRBD1. The CDR3 has 15 amino acids. Per the germline V gene, CDR1 is KGHSH and CDR2 is LQKENI. The CDR3 bases that were read are TGTGCCAGCTCACGTTACGGGACAGGGGGCGACGGC. Amino acid sequence: CASSRYGTGGDG. The whole CDR3 region reads CASSRYGTGGDGYTF.

This clone was observed many times. The read falls 3 residues short of the CDR3 end, and the missing part is taken from the germline J gene. V is TRBV7-2 and J is TRBJ1-2, with 9 bases that match TRBD1. Germline V gene sequence: CDR1 SGHTA, CDR2 FQGNSA. This CDR3 region has 13 residues. Partial CDR3 DNA: TGTGCCAGCAGCTCACAGGGGGCGGGCGGC. As protein: CASSSQGAGG. The full CDR3 reads CASSSQGAGGYTF.

As regards this clone: A read error may account for a junction end that differs from germline. The read falls 3 residues short of the CDR3 end, and the missing part is taken from the germline J gene. This chain joins TRBV7-7 and TRBJ2-2; 7 bases line up with TRBD1. Germline V gene data show CDR1 as SSHAT and CDR2 as FNYEAQ (reference sequence). The CDR3 totals 15 residues. This CDR3 reads CASSPQGIAGGELFF. The DNA read from the CDR3 is TGTGCTAGCAGCCCACAGGGGATAGCCGGCGGGGAG.

Concerning this clone itself: The read ends 3 residues before the CDR3 terminus; that terminus is restored from the germline J gene. The chain joins TRBV18 to TRBJ1-3, with 10 bases matching TRBD1. The trim removed 0 bases at V and 6 bases at J, leaving 5 bases unmatched. Germline values: CDR1 KGHSH, CDR2 LQKENI. The CDR3 has 16 residues. Partial CDR3 DNA: TGTGCCAGCTCACCACCCGGGACAGGGGTCGAAAACACC. It translates to CASSPPGTGVENT. The entire CDR3 protein reads CASSPPGTGVENTIYF.

For this clone: Read data end 3 residues before the CDR3 end; the end is taken from the germline J gene. The rearrangement joins TRBV6-2 or TRBV6-3 to TRBJ2-1; 7 bases align to TRBD1. Germline trimming cut 2 bases from V and 4 bases from J; bases unmatched to any gene: 5. The CDR3 is made up of 15 amino acids. The V gene's germline CDR1 is MNHEY and CDR2 SVGEGT. CDR3: CASSYRTGAYNEQFF. The covered CDR3 bases are TGTGCCAGCAGTTACCGGACAGGTGCTTACAATGAG.

This clone appeared a few times. The sequenced fragment ends 3 residues before the CDR3 boundary, so the rest is inferred from the germline J gene. This sequence joins TRBV19 and TRBJ2-1; 9 nucleotides match TRBD2. Germline CDR1 and CDR2: LNHDA and SQIVND (reference sequence). The CDR3 extends over 20 amino acids. J was trimmed by 1 base and V by 4 bases; bases with no gene match: 17. CDR3 DNA (partial): TGTGCCAGTAGTAGGGCTGGCGGGGGGGCTGGGTCTTGGTCCTACAATGAG. It yields the protein CASSRAGGGAGSWSYNE. The CDR3 reads in full as CASSRAGGGAGSWSYNEQFF.

On this clone itself: Read coverage stops 3 residues before the CDR3 terminus; the germline J gene supplies the remainder. The chain links TRBV19 to TRBJ1-1; weak D call: TRBD1 (6 bases). The CDR3 contains 15 residues. CDR1 is LNHDA and CDR2 is SQIVND in the germline V gene (reference sequence). Trimming cost V 3 bases and J 0 bases, with 11 bases left between them. Partial CDR3 DNA: TGTGCCAGTAGTATGGGGGCATCATTGAACACTGAA. Protein: CASSMGASLNTE. The entire CDR3 is CASSMGASLNTEAFF.

This clone was counted only a few times. Read sequence stops 3 residues before the CDR3 end, and the germline J gene provides the missing end. The rearrangement joins TRBV30 to TRBJ2-6, with 12 nucleotides matching TRBD2. After removal of 7 bases from V and 1 base from J, the junction contained 8 bases not matched to a gene. This CDR3 comprises 17 residues. CDR1 and CDR2 from the germline V gene are GTSNPN and SVGIG (reference sequence). Partial CDR3 DNA: TGTGCCTTTGGACTAGCGGGGCATTTTTCTGGGGCCAACGTC. Residues: CAFGLAGHFSGANV. Given in full, the CDR3 is CAFGLAGHFSGANVLTF. Based on the CDR3 plus reference TRBV30 and TRBJ2-6, the full variable domain is SQTIHQWPATLVQPVGSPLSLECTVEGTSNPNLYWYRQAAGRGLQLLFYSVGIGQISSEVPQNLSASRPQDRQFILSSKKLLLSDSGFYLCAFGLAGHFSGANVLTFGAGSRLTVL.

As for this clone: With the read ending 3 residues before the CDR3 end, the germline J gene is used to fill in that end. The V gene is TRBV18, the J gene TRBJ2-3; D is perhaps TRBD2 (6 bases). Germline V gene lookup returns CDR1 KGHSH and CDR2 LQKENI. The ends were cut back, 0 bases at V and 7 bases at J, with 17 bases in the middle. CDR3 length: 16 residues. This CDR3 is CASSPPKNSGGNTQYF. Partial CDR3 DNA: TGTGCCAGCTCACCACCAAAAAATAGCGGTGGGAATACG.